What follows describes a single T cell receptor beta chain. Its target is not known. Clinical symptoms, serum thyroxine and TRAb, thyroid ultrasound and orbital computed tomography together formed the diagnostic basis. The investigators amplified TCR beta CDR3 regions from RNA transcripts. In the first-round RT-PCR of the TCR CDR3, the HTBI primer set was used. TCRdb reprocessed the multiplex PCR reads with MiXCR, giving one entry per CDR3 protein. The repertoire holds 300,000 to 450,000 distinct CDR3 sequences, with approximately 15% as singletons. V lost 3 bases and J 3 bases, leaving 5 bases between the germline ends. This CDR3 contains 12 residues. Germline V gene lookup returns CDR1 MDHEN and CDR2 SYDVKM. This entry comes from a study of T cells in Graves' hyperthyroidism and ophthalmopathy. Regarding the study as a whole: The blood repertoire included most of the expanded thyroid clonotypes above 0.001.

The rearrangement links TRBV28 to TRBJ1-2, with no clear D. Sequences were obtained from blood. This TCR was recovered from a woman in her fifties or sixties with Graves' hyperthyroidism. The CDR3 sequence: CASSLMDYGYTF. The CDR3 DNA is TGTGCCAGCAGTTTGATGGACTATGGCTACACCTTC.